A single sample is the source of the 10 T cell receptor beta chains below, sequenced in a study of regulatory T cells in long-lasting Graves disease. CDR3 regions were amplified by Arm-PCR using iRepertoire HTBI primers to build TCR beta libraries. TCRdb re-called the multiplex PCR reads with MiXCR, one entry per CDR3 protein. This sample has roughly 220,000 distinct CDR3 sequences, with approximately 20% found just once. Time point defined: newly diagnosed GD, antithyroid drugs for less than 3 months. PBMC-derived RNA was used for the TCR library. The material sequenced was peripheral blood mononuclear cells (PBMCs), taken at new diagnosis, from a patient treated with antithyroid drugs. Receptors originate from a female donor with Graves disease.

This clonotype was observed at least ten times. This rearrangement joins TRBV27 to TRBJ1-2; TRBD1 agrees at 7 bases. The CDR3 totals 17 residues. Per the germline V gene, CDR1 is MNHEY and CDR2 is SMNVEV (reference sequence). With 4 bases clipped from V and 2 bases from J, the junction kept 13 bases outside the gene matches. In DNA, the CDR3 is TGTGCCAGCAGTTCCTTCCCGGAAGGGACAGAAAACTATGGCTACACCTTC. Translating it yields CASSSFPEGTENYGYTF.

The rearrangement joins TRBV18 to TRBJ1-1, with TRBD1 as a possible D gene (5 bases). The germline CDR1 and CDR2 sequences are KGHSH and LQKENI. V gave up 4 bases and J gave up 0 bases, with 18 bases separating them. CDR3 length equals 17 residues. For the CDR3, the DNA is TGTGCCAGCTCACAGATCTTCGCGGTAGGGGTGAACACTGAAGCTTTCTTT. As protein: CASSQIFAVGVNTEAFF.

The sample holds many counts of this clonotype. The genes are TRBV11-2 and TRBJ2-7; TRBD1 might be the D (6 bases). Germline values: CDR1 SGHAT, CDR2 FQNNGV. V was cut by 0 bases and J by 2 bases, with 11 bases left in between. The CDR3 contains 15 residues. The CDR3 region has the DNA TGTGCCAGCAGCTTAGACCGCAGGGGTACCTACGAGCAGTACTTC. Translating gives CASSLDRRGTYEQYF.

This clonotype was picked up many times. The V and J genes are TRBV27 and TRBJ1-1; no clear D. From germline, CDR1 is MNHEY and CDR2 SMNVEV (reference sequence). CDR3 size: 14 residues. Trimming removed 5 bases at V and 6 bases at J, with 16 bases between. The CDR3 reads CASSPSSAGAEAFF. The CDR3 nucleotides read TGTGCCAGCAGTCCATCCTCAGCTGGCGCTGAAGCTTTCTTT.

The V and J genes are TRBV28 and TRBJ2-3; D call uncertain. The CDR3 runs to 16 residues. Trimming left V 6 bases short and J 3 bases short, with 19 bases between. Germline loops: CDR1 MDHEN, CDR2 SYDVKM. The CDR3 protein is CASSPRERTDTDTQYF. The CDR3, as DNA: TGTGCCAGCAGCCCTAGGGAAAGGACGGATACAGATACGCAGTATTTT.

The V call is TRBV5-4, the J call TRBJ2-5, with TRBD2 identical over 9 bases. This CDR3 comprises 15 residues. Trimming removed 4 bases from V and 5 bases from J; junction bases left unmatched: 9. CDR1 is SGHNT and CDR2 is YYREEE in the germline V gene (reference sequence). The CDR3 bases are TGTGCCAGCAGCCACGCAGCGGGAGGTGTTGAGACCCAGTACTTC. This encodes CASSHAAGGVETQYF.

At least ten counts were recorded for this clonotype. The rearrangement links TRBV5-1 to TRBJ1-3, with 7 bases lining up with TRBD1. After removal of 5 bases from V and 0 bases from J, the junction contained 2 bases not matched to a gene. The length of the CDR3 is 14 residues. The germline gives CDR1 SGHRS, CDR2 YFSETQ. DNA for the CDR3: TGCGCCAGCAGGGGACAGCGCTCTGGAAACACCATATATTTT. Translation: CASRGQRSGNTIYF.

This clonotype was observed many times. At one of its ends the junction is not consistent with the germline gene, which may arise from a read error. V and J are TRBV5-1 and TRBJ1-2, with 7 bases that match TRBD1. This CDR3 has 13 amino acids. Per the germline V gene, CDR1 is SGHRS and CDR2 is YFSETQ. The CDR3 sequence is CASSLGGGYSYTF. Here the CDR3 DNA reads TGCGCCAGCAGCTTGGGAGGGGGCTATAGCTACACCTTC.

This clonotype was recorded many times. The V call is TRBV2, the J call TRBJ2-2, with D possibly TRBD2 on 6 matching bases. V was trimmed by 7 bases and J by 1 base, leaving 7 bases between them. The CDR3 has 13 amino acids. Germline CDR1 reads SNHLY; CDR2 reads FYNNEI. The DNA for the CDR3 is TGTGCCAGCACGCGGGAGAACACCGGGGAGCTGTTTTTT. This codes for CASTRENTGELFF.

This chain connects TRBV19 to TRBJ1-3; D uncertain. Trimming took off 4 bases at V and 4 bases at J, with 11 bases between the two ends. Germline loops: CDR1 LNHDA, CDR2 SQIVND (reference sequence). This CDR3 comprises 14 residues. The CDR3 here is CASSTGSSGNTIYF. The CDR3 DNA follows: TGTGCCAGTAGTACTGGGTCTTCAGGAAACACCATATATTTT.